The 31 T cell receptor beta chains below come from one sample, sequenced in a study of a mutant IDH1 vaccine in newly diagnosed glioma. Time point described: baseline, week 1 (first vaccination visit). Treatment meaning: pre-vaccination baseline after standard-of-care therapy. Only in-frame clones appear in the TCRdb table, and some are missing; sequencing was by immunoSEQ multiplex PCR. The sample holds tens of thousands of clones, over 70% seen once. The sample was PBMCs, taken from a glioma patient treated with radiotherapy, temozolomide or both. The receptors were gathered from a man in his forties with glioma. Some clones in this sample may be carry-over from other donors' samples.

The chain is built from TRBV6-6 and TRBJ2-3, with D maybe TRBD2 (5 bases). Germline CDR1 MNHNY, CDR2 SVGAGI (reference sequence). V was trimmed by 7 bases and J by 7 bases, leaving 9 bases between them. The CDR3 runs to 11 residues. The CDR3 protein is CASTLDYTQYF. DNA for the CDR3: TGTGCCAGCACCTTGGACTATACGCAGTATTTT.

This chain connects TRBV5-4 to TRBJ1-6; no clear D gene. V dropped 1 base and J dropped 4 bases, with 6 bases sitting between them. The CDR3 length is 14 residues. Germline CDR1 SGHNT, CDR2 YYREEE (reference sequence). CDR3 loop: CASSLTEYNSPLHF. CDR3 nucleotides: TGTGCCAGCAGCTTGACAGAGTATAATTCACCCCTCCACTTT.

The CDR3 nucleotides read TGTGCCAGCAGGACAGGGGGCGAAAACATTCAGTACTTC. Protein product: CASRTGGENIQYF. This chain joins TRBV2 and TRBJ2-4; TRBD1 matches at 10 bases. Per the germline V gene, CDR1 is SNHLY and CDR2 is FYNNEI. The V and J ends lost 6 bases and 5 bases, in that order; junction bases with no gene match: 1. This CDR3 comprises 13 residues. Filled out from reference TRBV2 and TRBJ2-4, the complete variable domain reads EPEVTQTPSHQVTQMGQEVILRCVPISNHLYFYWYRQILGQKVEFLVSFYNNEISEKSEIFDDQFSVERPDGSNFTLKIRSTKLEDSAMYFCASRTGGENIQYFGAGTRLSVL.

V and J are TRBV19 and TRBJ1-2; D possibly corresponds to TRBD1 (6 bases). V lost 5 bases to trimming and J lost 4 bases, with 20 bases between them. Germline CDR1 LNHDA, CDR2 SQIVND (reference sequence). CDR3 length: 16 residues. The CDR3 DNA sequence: TGTGCCAGTAGTCCGGGGACACTTGTAGGTATCTATGGCTACACCTTC. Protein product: CASSPGTLVGIYGYTF.

The CDR3 coding sequence is TGCGCCAGCAGGGGGACCTCTGATAGGGGTGAGCAGTTCTTC. Residues: CASRGTSDRGEQFF. V usage is TRBV5-1 and J usage is TRBJ2-1; D possibly matches TRBD1 or TRBD2 (5 bases each). Germline-derived CDR1 and CDR2 are SGHRS and YFSETQ. This CDR3 is built from 14 residues. Between the trimmed V and J ends, which lost 5 bases and 9 bases, there was a span of 18 bases.

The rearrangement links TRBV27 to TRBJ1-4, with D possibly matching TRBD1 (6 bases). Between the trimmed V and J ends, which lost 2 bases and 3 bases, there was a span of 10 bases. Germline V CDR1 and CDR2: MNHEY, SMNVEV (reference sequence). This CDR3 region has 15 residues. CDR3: CASSLRQAANEKLFF. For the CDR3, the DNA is TGTGCCAGCAGTTTACGACAGGCGGCTAATGAAAAACTGTTTTTT.

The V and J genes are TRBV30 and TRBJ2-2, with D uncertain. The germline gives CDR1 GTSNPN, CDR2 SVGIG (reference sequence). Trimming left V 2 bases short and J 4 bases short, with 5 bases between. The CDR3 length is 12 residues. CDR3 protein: CAWSLATGELFF. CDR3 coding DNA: TGTGCCTGGAGTCTTGCCACCGGGGAGCTGTTTTTT.

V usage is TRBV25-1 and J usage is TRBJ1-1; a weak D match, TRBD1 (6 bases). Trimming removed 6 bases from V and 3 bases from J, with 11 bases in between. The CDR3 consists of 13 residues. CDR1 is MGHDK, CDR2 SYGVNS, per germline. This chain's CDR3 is CASSLRGDTEAFF. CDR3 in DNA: TGTGCCAGCAGCCTTAGGGGGGACACTGAAGCTTTCTTT.

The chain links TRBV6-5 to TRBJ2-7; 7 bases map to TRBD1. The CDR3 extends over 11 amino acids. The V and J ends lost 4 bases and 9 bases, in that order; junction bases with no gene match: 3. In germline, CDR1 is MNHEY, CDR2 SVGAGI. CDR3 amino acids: CASSFDRAQYF. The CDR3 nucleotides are TGTGCCAGCAGTTTTGACAGGGCGCAGTACTTC.

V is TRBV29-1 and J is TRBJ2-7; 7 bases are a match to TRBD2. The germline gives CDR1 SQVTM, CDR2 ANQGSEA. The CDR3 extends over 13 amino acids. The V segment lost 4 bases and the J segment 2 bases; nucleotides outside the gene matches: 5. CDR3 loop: CSVGRESPYEQYF. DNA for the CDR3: TGCAGCGTTGGGCGGGAGTCGCCCTACGAGCAGTACTTC.

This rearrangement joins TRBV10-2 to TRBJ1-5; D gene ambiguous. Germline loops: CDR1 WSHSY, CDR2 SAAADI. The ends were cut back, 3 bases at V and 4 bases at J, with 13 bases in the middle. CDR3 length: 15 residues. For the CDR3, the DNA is TGCGCCAGCAGTGATCAGGCCCTAGCGAATCAGCCCCAGCATTTT. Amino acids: CASSDQALANQPQHF.

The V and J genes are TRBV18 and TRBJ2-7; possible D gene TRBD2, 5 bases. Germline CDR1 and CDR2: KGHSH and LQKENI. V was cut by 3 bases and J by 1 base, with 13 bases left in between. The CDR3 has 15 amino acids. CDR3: CASSPGSGVSYEQYF. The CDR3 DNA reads TGTGCCAGCTCACCGGGCTCCGGGGTTTCCTACGAGCAGTACTTC.

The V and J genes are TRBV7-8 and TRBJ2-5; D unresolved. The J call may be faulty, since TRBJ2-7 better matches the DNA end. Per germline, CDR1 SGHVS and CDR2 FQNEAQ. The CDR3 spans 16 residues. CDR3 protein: CASSLEGYSSSYEQYF. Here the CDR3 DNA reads TGTGCCAGCAGCTTAGAGGGTTATAGCTCCTCCTACGAGCAGTACTTC.

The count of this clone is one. CDR3 DNA sequence: TGCGCCAGCAGCTTGGGAGGGGGAAATGTCGCCTACGAGCAGTACTTC. This codes for CASSLGGGNVAYEQYF. The V and J genes are TRBV5-1 and TRBJ2-7; possibly TRBD1 for D (6 bases). V gave up 0 bases and J gave up 2 bases, with 15 bases separating them. The CDR3 has 16 residues. In germline, CDR1 is SGHRS, CDR2 YFSETQ.

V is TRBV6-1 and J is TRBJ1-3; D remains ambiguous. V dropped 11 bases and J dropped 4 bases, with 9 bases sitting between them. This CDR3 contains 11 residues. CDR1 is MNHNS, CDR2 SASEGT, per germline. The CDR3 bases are TGTGCCCCTTTTGACGGAAACACCATATATTTT. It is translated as CAPFDGNTIYF.

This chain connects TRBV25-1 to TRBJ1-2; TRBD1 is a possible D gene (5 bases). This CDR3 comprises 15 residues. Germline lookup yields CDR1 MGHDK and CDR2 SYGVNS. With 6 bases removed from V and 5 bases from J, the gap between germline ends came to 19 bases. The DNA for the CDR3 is TGTGCCAGCAGCCTCGCGGGGGAGGGCCTTTATGGCTACACCTTC. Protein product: CASSLAGEGLYGYTF.

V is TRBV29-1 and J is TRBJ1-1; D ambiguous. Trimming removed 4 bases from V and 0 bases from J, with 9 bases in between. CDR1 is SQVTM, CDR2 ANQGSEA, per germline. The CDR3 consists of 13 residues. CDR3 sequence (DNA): TGCAGCGTTGGGCCGCTGATGAACACTGAAGCTTTCTTT. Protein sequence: CSVGPLMNTEAFF.

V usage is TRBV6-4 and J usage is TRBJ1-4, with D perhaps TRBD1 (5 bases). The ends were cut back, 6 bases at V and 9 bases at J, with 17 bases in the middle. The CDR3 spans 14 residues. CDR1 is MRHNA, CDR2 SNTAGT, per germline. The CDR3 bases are TGTGCCAGCAGAGCCTGGGACCCTGGGAAAAAACTGTTTTTT. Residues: CASRAWDPGKKLFF.

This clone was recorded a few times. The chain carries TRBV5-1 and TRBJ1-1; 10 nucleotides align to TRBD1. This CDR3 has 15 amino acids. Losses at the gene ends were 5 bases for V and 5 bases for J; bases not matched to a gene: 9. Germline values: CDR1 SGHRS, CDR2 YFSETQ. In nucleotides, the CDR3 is TGCGCCAGCAGTCCGGGACAGGGGCCGAGGACTGAAGCTTTCTTT. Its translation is CASSPGQGPRTEAFF.

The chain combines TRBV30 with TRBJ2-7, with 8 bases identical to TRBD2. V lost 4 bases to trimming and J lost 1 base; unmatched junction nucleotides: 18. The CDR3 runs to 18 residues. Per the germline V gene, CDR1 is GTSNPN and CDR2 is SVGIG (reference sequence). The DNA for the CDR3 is TGTGCCTGGAACGTCAAACGATCGGGGGGGCTGGGGTCCTACGAGCAGTACTTC. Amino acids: CAWNVKRSGGLGSYEQYF.

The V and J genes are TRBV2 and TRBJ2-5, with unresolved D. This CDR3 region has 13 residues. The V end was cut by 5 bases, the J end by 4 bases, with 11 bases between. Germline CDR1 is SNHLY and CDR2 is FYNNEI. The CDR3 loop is CASSRRSGETQYF. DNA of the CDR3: TGTGCCAGCAGTAGACGATCCGGAGAGACCCAGTACTTC.

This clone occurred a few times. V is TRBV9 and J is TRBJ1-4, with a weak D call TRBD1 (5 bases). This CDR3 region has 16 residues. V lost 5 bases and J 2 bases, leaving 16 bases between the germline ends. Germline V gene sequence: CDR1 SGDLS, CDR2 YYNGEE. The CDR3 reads CASSPRSGATNEKLFF. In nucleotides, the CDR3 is TGTGCCAGCAGTCCTAGGAGCGGGGCCACTAATGAAAAACTGTTTTTT.

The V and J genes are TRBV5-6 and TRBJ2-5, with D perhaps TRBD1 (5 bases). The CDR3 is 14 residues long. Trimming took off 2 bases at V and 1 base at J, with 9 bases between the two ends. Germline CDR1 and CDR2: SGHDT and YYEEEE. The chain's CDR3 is CASSLQGVQETQYF. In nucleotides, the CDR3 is TGTGCCAGCAGCTTACAAGGGGTCCAAGAGACCCAGTACTTC.

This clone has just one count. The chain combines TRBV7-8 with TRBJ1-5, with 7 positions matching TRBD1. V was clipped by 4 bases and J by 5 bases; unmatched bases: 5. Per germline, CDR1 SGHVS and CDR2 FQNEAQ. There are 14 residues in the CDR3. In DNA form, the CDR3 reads TGTGCCAGCAGCTATAACAGGGGCGATCAGCCCCAGCATTTT. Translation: CASSYNRGDQPQHF.

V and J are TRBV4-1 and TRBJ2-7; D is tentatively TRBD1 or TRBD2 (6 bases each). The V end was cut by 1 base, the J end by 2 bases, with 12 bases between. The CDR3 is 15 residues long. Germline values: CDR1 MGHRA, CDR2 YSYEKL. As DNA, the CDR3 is TGCGCCAGCAGCCAAGTTGGAGGGGGAACCTACGAGCAGTACTTC. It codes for CASSQVGGGTYEQYF.

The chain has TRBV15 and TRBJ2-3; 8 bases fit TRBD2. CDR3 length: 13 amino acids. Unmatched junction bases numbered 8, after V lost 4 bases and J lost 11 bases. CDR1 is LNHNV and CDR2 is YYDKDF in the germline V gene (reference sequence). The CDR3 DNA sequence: TGTGCCACCAGCACGATCGGGGGGGAAGGGCAGTATTTT. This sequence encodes CATSTIGGEGQYF.

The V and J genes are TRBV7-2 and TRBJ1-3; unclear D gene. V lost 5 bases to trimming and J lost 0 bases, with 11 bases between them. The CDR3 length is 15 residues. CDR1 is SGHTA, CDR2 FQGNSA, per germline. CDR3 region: CASSPQPGSGNTIYF. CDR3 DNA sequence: TGTGCCAGCAGCCCCCAGCCAGGCTCTGGAAACACCATATATTTT.

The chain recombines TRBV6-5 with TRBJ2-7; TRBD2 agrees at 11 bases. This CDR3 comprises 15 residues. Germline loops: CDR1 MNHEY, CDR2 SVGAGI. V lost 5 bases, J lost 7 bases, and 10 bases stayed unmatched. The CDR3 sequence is CASSPRLAGLHEQYF. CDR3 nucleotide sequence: TGTGCCAGCAGTCCGAGACTAGCGGGGTTGCATGAGCAGTACTTC.

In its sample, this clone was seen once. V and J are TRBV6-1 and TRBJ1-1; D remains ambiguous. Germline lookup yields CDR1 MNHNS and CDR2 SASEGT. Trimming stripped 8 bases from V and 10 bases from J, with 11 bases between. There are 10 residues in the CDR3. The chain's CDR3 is CASGKPVAFF. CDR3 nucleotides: TGTGCCAGCGGGAAGCCGGTAGCTTTCTTT.

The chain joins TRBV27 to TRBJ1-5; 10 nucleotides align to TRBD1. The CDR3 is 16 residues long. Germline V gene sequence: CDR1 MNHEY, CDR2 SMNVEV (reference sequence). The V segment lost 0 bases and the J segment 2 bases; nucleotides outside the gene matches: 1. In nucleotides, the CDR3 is TGTGCCAGCAGTTTATCGGGGACAGGGGGCAATCAGCCCCAGCATTTT. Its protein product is CASSLSGTGGNQPQHF.

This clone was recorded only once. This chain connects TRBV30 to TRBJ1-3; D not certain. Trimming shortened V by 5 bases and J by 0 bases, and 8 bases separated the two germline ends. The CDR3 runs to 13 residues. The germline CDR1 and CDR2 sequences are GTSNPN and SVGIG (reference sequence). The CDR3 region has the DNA TGTGCCTGGGCAGCGAACTCTGGAAACACCATATATTTT. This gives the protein CAWAANSGNTIYF.